This TCR beta chain was sequenced for a study of siplizumab effects on memory and regulatory T cells. Germline loops: CDR1 LNHDA, CDR2 SQIVND (reference sequence). V gave up 3 bases and J gave up 0 bases, with 6 bases separating them. This CDR3 contains 14 residues. Method: immunoSEQ multiplex PCR; TCRdb's copy keeps in-frame clones and lacks some. The sample records some 81,000 clones, around 95% being singletons. The V gene is TRBV19, the J gene TRBJ1-5; D not certain. The sequence derives from a human donor in good health. Sequenced input: CD8+ T cells sorted from blood. The CDR3 region is CASSIGNSNQPQHF. DNA of the CDR3: TGTGCCAGTAGTATCGGAAATAGCAATCAGCCCCAGCATTTT.